One and the same sample provided the 25 T cell receptor beta chains below, sequenced in a study of beta chain features in type 1 diabetes. Of the isolated RNA, all was reverse transcribed, and so the sequenced material was expressed TCRB transcripts. The assay was immunoSEQ multiplex PCR, and TCRdb's table has in-frame clones only and misses some. The sample shows a few hundred thousand clones, around 14% of them seen only once. Sequences were obtained from naive CD4+ T cells from blood. The source of these receptors is a man aged 30 to 39 in good health.

This clone was counted between two and nine times. This sequence joins TRBV6-6 and TRBJ1-5; 7 bases align to TRBD1. The CDR3 runs 15 residues. V lost 4 bases and J lost 4; bases outside the gene matches: 7. Germline CDR1 is MNHNY and CDR2 is SVGAGI (reference sequence). Here the CDR3 reads CASSSTGSVNQPQHF. The CDR3 region has the DNA TGTGCCAGCAGTTCGACAGGGTCTGTAAATCAGCCCCAGCATTTT.

This clone showed up just a few times. V and J are TRBV6-1 and TRBJ2-3; TRBD2 is a possible D gene (6 bases). Trimming took off 2 bases at V and 0 bases at J, with 9 bases between the two ends. Germline V CDR1 and CDR2: MNHNS, SASEGT. This CDR3 has 15 amino acids. The CDR3: CASSELAHSTDTQYF. In DNA form, the CDR3 reads TGTGCCAGCAGTGAACTAGCGCACAGCACAGATACGCAGTATTTT.

This clone was seen only a few times. This chain uses TRBV30 with TRBJ2-3; D is uncertain. V lost 4 bases to trimming and J lost 2 bases, with 4 bases between them. Germline V gene sequence: CDR1 GTSNPN, CDR2 SVGIG (reference sequence). This CDR3 is 11 amino acids long. For the CDR3, the DNA is TGTGCCTGGAAGATCACAGATACGCAGTATTTT. Residues: CAWKITDTQYF.

J is TRBJ1-1 and V is TRBV30, with D unclear. CDR3 size: 11 residues. The germline gives CDR1 GTSNPN, CDR2 SVGIG (reference sequence). Trimming removed 4 bases at V and 6 bases at J, with 9 bases between. CDR3 loop: CAWNTAPEAFF. The CDR3 nucleotides are TGTGCCTGGAATACTGCGCCTGAAGCTTTCTTT.

This clone was counted between two and nine times. CDR3 sequence (DNA): TGTGCCACGAACGGCTATAGCGGGACACTCTACGAGCAGTACGTC. This codes for CATNGYSGTLYEQYV. The chain joins TRBV10-3 to TRBJ2-7; 8 bases fit TRBD2. The CDR3 spans 15 residues. Germline loops: CDR1 ENHRY, CDR2 SYGVKD. V dropped 10 bases and J dropped 3; count of bases not matched to a gene: 14.

The chain is built from TRBV20-1 and TRBJ2-3; D is unresolved. The ends were cut back, 6 bases at V and 3 bases at J, with 7 bases in the middle. The CDR3 has 11 residues. Germline CDR1 and CDR2: DFQATT and SNEGSKA (reference sequence). The CDR3 region has the DNA TGCAGTGCCAAACAGACAGATACGCAGTATTTT. It yields the protein CSAKQTDTQYF.

This sequence joins TRBV18 and TRBJ2-1, with a weak D call TRBD2 (7 bases). This CDR3 is built from 16 residues. V lost 3 bases to trimming and J lost 8 bases, with 20 bases between them. CDR1 and CDR2 (germline): KGHSH, LQKENI. The CDR3 DNA reads as TGTGCCAGCTCACCCCTGGTAGCTAGAGGGGGGGATGAGCAGTTCTTC. Its translation: CASSPLVARGGDEQFF.

The J gene is TRBJ2-5, the V gene TRBV29-1, with 7 bases aligning to TRBD2. The trim removed 7 bases at V and 2 bases at J, leaving 4 bases unmatched. The CDR3 loop spans 12 amino acids. Germline V gene data show CDR1 as SQVTM and CDR2 as ANQGSEA. The CDR3 region is CSAGTIQETQYF. DNA for the CDR3: TGCAGCGCGGGGACTATACAAGAGACCCAGTACTTC.

Details on this clone: One junction end does not reproduce the germline sequence, and a read error may be involved. This rearrangement joins TRBV7-7 to TRBJ2-6; D remains unclear. The CDR3 loop spans 18 amino acids. Germline V gene data show CDR1 as SSHAT and CDR2 as FNYEAQ (reference sequence). This CDR3 is CASSPTPEFLTGANVLTF. CDR3 nucleotide sequence: TGTGCTAGCAGCCCGACACCGGAGTTTTTGACGGGGGCCAACGTCCTGACTTTC.

V gene TRBV7-9 combines with J gene TRBJ2-5; no clear D gene. CDR1 is SEHNR and CDR2 is FQNEAQ in the germline V gene (reference sequence). V dropped 8 bases and J dropped 2 bases, with 12 bases sitting between them. There are 13 residues in the CDR3. CDR3 amino acids: CASSRSNQETQYF. In DNA form, the CDR3 reads TGTGCCAGCTCCCGAAGTAATCAAGAGACCCAGTACTTC.

In this sample, this clone turned up a few times. The chain uses TRBV7-9 and TRBJ2-7; no definite D call. CDR1 is SEHNR, CDR2 FQNEAQ, per germline (reference sequence). The CDR3 covers 13 residues. Trimming stripped 5 bases from V and 12 bases from J, with 20 bases between. CDR3: CASSPNQRHKGYV. The CDR3 DNA reads TGTGCCAGCAGCCCTAATCAAAGGCACAAGGGGTACGTC.

This chain connects TRBV2 to TRBJ1-3; D unclear. Deletions cut 1 base from V and 0 bases from J, with 7 bases between. Looked up from germline, CDR1 is SNHLY and CDR2 is FYNNEI. CDR3 length: 15 residues. The CDR3 DNA reads TGTGCCAGCAGTGAAGGGGCCCGCTCTGGAAACACCATATATTTT. As protein: CASSEGARSGNTIYF. The full variable domain, in which reference TRBV2 and TRBJ1-3 provide the parts outside the CDR3, is EPEVTQTPSHQVTQMGQEVILRCVPISNHLYFYWYRQILGQKVEFLVSFYNNEISEKSEIFDDQFSVERPDGSNFTLKIRSTKLEDSAMYFCASSEGARSGNTIYFGEGSWLTVV.

The V gene is TRBV25-1, the J gene TRBJ2-3; no definite D call. CDR1 is MGHDK, CDR2 SYGVNS, per germline. Trimming left V 4 bases short and J 6 bases short, with 14 bases between. The CDR3 covers 14 residues. CDR3 sequence reads: CASSVALGRDTQYF. CDR3 DNA sequence: TGTGCCAGCAGTGTTGCCTTGGGTAGGGATACGCAGTATTTT.

V and J are TRBV27 and TRBJ2-1; possible D gene TRBD2, 5 bases. Trimming cost V 7 bases and J 6 bases, with 13 bases left between them. CDR1 is MNHEY and CDR2 is SMNVEV in the germline V gene (reference sequence). The CDR3 sequence is 13 residues long. This CDR3 reads CASKGEGINEQFF. The CDR3 bases are TGTGCCAGCAAGGGAGAGGGAATCAATGAGCAGTTCTTC.

The chain links TRBV29-1 to TRBJ2-3; D gene uncertain. The CDR3 spans 14 residues. Germline V gene lookup returns CDR1 SQVTM and CDR2 ANQGSEA. Deletions cut 2 bases from V and 4 bases from J, with 13 bases between. CDR3 sequence reads: CSVEFREGSDTQYF. CDR3 bases: TGCAGCGTTGAATTTAGGGAAGGGTCAGATACGCAGTATTTT.

The genes are TRBV5-1 and TRBJ2-1, with D uncertain. Trimming removed 4 bases from V and 0 bases from J, with 5 bases in between. This CDR3 is 13 amino acids long. Looked up from germline, CDR1 is SGHRS and CDR2 is YFSETQ. In DNA, the CDR3 is TGCGCCAGCAGCGTAGGCTCCTACAATGAGCAGTTCTTC. Residues: CASSVGSYNEQFF.

The rearrangement joins TRBV4-3 to TRBJ2-4; weak D call: TRBD2 (7 bases). The CDR3 consists of 19 residues. Germline values: CDR1 LGHNA, CDR2 YSLEER. With 1 base removed from V and 1 base from J, the gap between germline ends came to 20 bases. Here the CDR3 DNA reads TGCGCCAGCAGCCAAGGGGTCGATCGGCGGGGGCATGCCAAAAACATTCAGTACTTC. It yields the protein CASSQGVDRRGHAKNIQYF.

The V gene is TRBV6-5, the J gene TRBJ1-1, with unresolved D. The V end lost 5 bases, the J end lost 4 bases, and 14 bases lay between the germline ends. Germline-derived CDR1 and CDR2 are MNHEY and SVGAGI. The CDR3 extends over 14 amino acids. The chain's CDR3 is CASSNRIRFTEAFF. Here the CDR3 DNA reads TGTGCCAGCAGTAATAGAATTCGGTTCACTGAAGCTTTCTTT.

The J gene is TRBJ2-3, the V gene TRBV2; tentatively, D is TRBD1 (5 bases). The V gene lost 4 bases and the J gene lost 5 bases, with 13 bases spanning the gap. This CDR3 is built from 14 residues. Germline CDR1 reads SNHLY; CDR2 reads FYNNEI. The CDR3 spells CASSVMGPVDTQYF. The CDR3 DNA sequence: TGTGCCAGCAGTGTGATGGGGCCAGTAGATACGCAGTATTTT.

The genes are TRBV2 and TRBJ2-1; D unresolved. Germline assignment: CDR1 SNHLY and CDR2 FYNNEI. V lost 1 base and J lost 10, with 8 bases in between. The CDR3 contains 12 residues. The CDR3 region is CASSEGVVEQFF. The CDR3 bases are TGTGCCAGCAGTGAAGGGGTTGTCGAGCAGTTCTTC. Complete variable domain (other parts from reference TRBV2 and TRBJ2-1): EPEVTQTPSHQVTQMGQEVILRCVPISNHLYFYWYRQILGQKVEFLVSFYNNEISEKSEIFDDQFSVERPDGSNFTLKIRSTKLEDSAMYFCASSEGVVEQFFGPGTRLTVL.

The CDR3 DNA sequence: TGTGCCAGCAGCTTAGCTTTCCAAGAGACCCAGTACTTC. As protein: CASSLAFQETQYF. This chain links TRBV7-3 with TRBJ2-5; no reliable D call. Trimming pared 2 bases from V and 1 base from J, leaving 5 bases between. The CDR3 is 13 residues long. Germline-derived CDR1 and CDR2 are SGHTA and FQGTGA.

The chain recombines TRBV19 with TRBJ2-3; D is possibly TRBD1 (6 bases). CDR1 and CDR2 (germline): LNHDA, SQIVND (reference sequence). The CDR3 is 14 amino acids. The ends were cut back, 8 bases at V and 8 bases at J, with 20 bases in the middle. CDR3 in amino acids: CASRQDTTGVTQYF. DNA for the CDR3: TGTGCCAGTCGACAGGATACAACTGGAGTTACGCAGTATTTT.

V gene TRBV18 combines with J gene TRBJ2-3; 8 nucleotides line up with TRBD2. Germline CDR1 KGHSH, CDR2 LQKENI. CDR3 length: 15 residues. The V segment lost 4 bases and the J segment 0 bases; nucleotides outside the gene matches: 3. The CDR3 loop is CASSQLAASTDTQYF. The DNA for the CDR3 is TGTGCCAGCTCACAACTAGCGGCTAGCACAGATACGCAGTATTTT.

This rearrangement joins TRBV5-1 to TRBJ2-5; no reliable D call. V was cut by 3 bases and J by 4 bases, with 16 bases left in between. The CDR3 spans 15 residues. Germline V gene lookup returns CDR1 SGHRS and CDR2 YFSETQ. The CDR3 nucleotides read TGCGCCAGCAGCTCGGACCTAACGATTGGAGAGACCCAGTACTTC. Translating it yields CASSSDLTIGETQYF.

This chain connects TRBV2 to TRBJ2-1, with TRBD1 matching 8 bases. The CDR3 extends over 14 amino acids. Trimming cost V 4 bases and J 6 bases; bases outside gene matches: 5. Germline V lookup: CDR1 SNHLY, CDR2 FYNNEI. CDR3 in DNA: TGTGCCAGCAGTGCGGACAGGGCTGTCAATGAGCAGTTCTTC. Protein sequence: CASSADRAVNEQFF. The full variable domain, rest sourced from reference TRBV2 and TRBJ2-1, is EPEVTQTPSHQVTQMGQEVILRCVPISNHLYFYWYRQILGQKVEFLVSFYNNEISEKSEIFDDQFSVERPDGSNFTLKIRSTKLEDSAMYFCASSADRAVNEQFFGPGTRLTVL.